Listed below are T cell receptor beta chains from one sample, sequenced in a study of blood T cells in healthy people across ages. Using its own MiXCR run on the 5' RACE reads, TCRdb lists one record per CDR3 protein. This table holds 1.8 million or so distinct CDR3 sequences, about two fifths found once. What was sequenced was blood. The source is a human donor in good health. CDR3s leave out the opening cysteine and the closing phenylalanine or tryptophan. The order of the fields is CDR3 protein, J gene, V gene.

CDR3aa: SAGPLLAGASYEQY
j_gene: TRBJ2-7
v_gene: TRBV20-1

CDR3aa: ASRGVQGYNEQF
j_gene: TRBJ2-1
v_gene: TRBV2

CDR3aa: ATSRPLLARGPLKTDTQY
j_gene: TRBJ2-3
v_gene: TRBV15

CDR3aa: ATSREGRERETQY
j_gene: TRBJ2-5
v_gene: TRBV15

CDR3aa: AISDGDRGSTDTQY
j_gene: TRBJ2-3
v_gene: TRBV10-3

CDR3aa: ASSYHAGTYEQY
j_gene: TRBJ2-7
v_gene: TRBV6-5

CDR3aa: ASLDRRAGGYT
j_gene: TRBJ1-2
v_gene: TRBV12-3/TRBV12-4

CDR3aa: ASSQDARGSTDTQY
j_gene: TRBJ2-3
v_gene: TRBV4-3

CDR3aa: SARGNRHEQY
j_gene: TRBJ2-7
v_gene: TRBV20-1

CDR3aa: ASLRGAGTGELF
j_gene: TRBJ2-2
v_gene: TRBV27

CDR3aa: ASSRRNRDLAGADNEQF
j_gene: TRBJ2-1
v_gene: TRBV11-1

CDR3aa: ASSLVGPTQETQY
j_gene: TRBJ2-5
v_gene: TRBV5-6

CDR3aa: ASSYHPGEPF
j_gene: TRBJ2-1
v_gene: TRBV6-5

CDR3aa: ASRSGKEETQY
j_gene: TRBJ2-5
v_gene: TRBV2

CDR3aa: ASSPRGTSDYNEQF
j_gene: TRBJ2-1
v_gene: TRBV18

CDR3aa: ASSVLAQQETQY
j_gene: TRBJ2-5
v_gene: TRBV6-5

CDR3aa: ASSFFYDRVGTEAF
j_gene: TRBJ1-1
v_gene: TRBV5-6

CDR3aa: ASEGISGANVLT
j_gene: TRBJ2-6
v_gene: TRBV7-9

CDR3aa: ATSRDLAGGRYEQY
j_gene: TRBJ2-7
v_gene: TRBV15

CDR3aa: ASSLSVESSEQY
j_gene: TRBJ2-7
v_gene: TRBV7-9

CDR3aa: ASSLTARKETQY
j_gene: TRBJ2-5
v_gene: TRBV5-1

CDR3aa: ASSLISFDTQY
j_gene: TRBJ2-3
v_gene: TRBV7-9

CDR3aa: ASSLAGRAQYGYT
j_gene: TRBJ1-2
v_gene: TRBV7-2

CDR3aa: ATSDTRTSTDTQY
j_gene: TRBJ2-5
v_gene: TRBV24-1

CDR3aa: ASSPGQGAGNTIY
j_gene: TRBJ1-3
v_gene: TRBV3-1

CDR3aa: SVPGLLVKAVALWGQGFKETQY
j_gene: TRBJ2-5
v_gene: TRBV29-1

CDR3aa: ASTPGQGYYGYT
j_gene: TRBJ1-2
v_gene: TRBV12-3/TRBV12-4

CDR3aa: SVGLANEQF
j_gene: TRBJ2-1
v_gene: TRBV29-1

CDR3aa: ASTMLMYQETQY
j_gene: TRBJ2-5
v_gene: TRBV2

CDR3aa: SATLQGYEQY
j_gene: TRBJ2-7
v_gene: TRBV29-1

CDR3aa: ASSSGETGNTIY
j_gene: TRBJ1-3
v_gene: TRBV25-1

CDR3aa: ASSPRILPHGYT
j_gene: TRBJ1-2
v_gene: TRBV5-1

CDR3aa: ASSQPLAGPVNEQF
j_gene: TRBJ2-1
v_gene: TRBV4-1

CDR3aa: ASSLGLLAGRNEQF
j_gene: TRBJ2-1
v_gene: TRBV7-2

CDR3aa: AASGGAFNEQY
j_gene: TRBJ2-4
v_gene: TRBV6-1

CDR3aa: ASSQDGFRLGARTRGYT
j_gene: TRBJ1-2
v_gene: TRBV4-1

CDR3aa: ASRSGGLTRQY
j_gene: TRBJ2-4
v_gene: TRBV5-5

CDR3aa: ASSKTASEEFYEQY
j_gene: TRBJ2-7
v_gene: TRBV21-1

CDR3aa: ASSNTQGAYEQY
j_gene: TRBJ2-7
v_gene: TRBV18

CDR3aa: TISQGGQGGVYTEAF
j_gene: TRBJ1-1
v_gene: TRBV12-3/TRBV12-4

CDR3aa: ASSQRLKGWETQY
j_gene: TRBJ2-5
v_gene: TRBV4-1

CDR3aa: AWTPDNLNNYGYT
j_gene: TRBJ1-2
v_gene: TRBV30

CDR3aa: ASTLWATYEQY
j_gene: NA
v_gene: TRBV2

CDR3aa: ASSFGQNYNEQF
j_gene: TRBJ2-1
v_gene: TRBV7-9

CDR3aa: ASSPSVSNEQF
j_gene: TRBJ2-1
v_gene: TRBV18

CDR3aa: ATRGAGRDTEAF
j_gene: TRBJ1-1
v_gene: TRBV24-1

CDR3aa: NARDLEGFGQPQH
j_gene: TRBJ1-5
v_gene: TRBV20-1

CDR3aa: ATSWGTDFNSPLH
j_gene: TRBJ1-6
v_gene: TRBV6-1

CDR3aa: ASRLGTSGYTDTQY
j_gene: TRBJ2-3
v_gene: TRBV7-2